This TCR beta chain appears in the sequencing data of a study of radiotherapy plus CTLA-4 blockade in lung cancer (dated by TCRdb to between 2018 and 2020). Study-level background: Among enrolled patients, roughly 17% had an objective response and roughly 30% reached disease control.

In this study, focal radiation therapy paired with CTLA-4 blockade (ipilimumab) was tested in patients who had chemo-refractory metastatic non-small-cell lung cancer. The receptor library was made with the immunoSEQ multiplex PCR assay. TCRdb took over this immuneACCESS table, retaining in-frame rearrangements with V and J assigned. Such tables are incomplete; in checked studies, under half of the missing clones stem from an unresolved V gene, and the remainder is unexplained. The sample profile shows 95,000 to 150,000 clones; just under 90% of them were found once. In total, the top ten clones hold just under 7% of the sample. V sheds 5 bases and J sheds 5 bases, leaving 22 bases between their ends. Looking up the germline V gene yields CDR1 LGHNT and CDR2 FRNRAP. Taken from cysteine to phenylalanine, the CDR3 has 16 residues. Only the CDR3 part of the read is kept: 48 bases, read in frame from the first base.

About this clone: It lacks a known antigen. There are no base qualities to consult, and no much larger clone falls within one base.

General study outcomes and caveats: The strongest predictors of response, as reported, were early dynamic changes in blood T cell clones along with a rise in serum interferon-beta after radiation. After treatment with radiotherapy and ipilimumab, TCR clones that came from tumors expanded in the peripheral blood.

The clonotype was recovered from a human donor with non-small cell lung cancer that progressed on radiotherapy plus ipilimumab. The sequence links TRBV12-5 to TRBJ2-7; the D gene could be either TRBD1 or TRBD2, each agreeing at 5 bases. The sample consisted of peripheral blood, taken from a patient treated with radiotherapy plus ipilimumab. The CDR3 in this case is CASGLGSKGASDEQYF. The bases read TGTGCTAGTGGTCTGGGGAGCAAAGGGGCATCCGACGAGCAGTACTTC.